The source of this TCR beta chain is a study of blood T cell repertoires in COVID-19. Across the study: Samples taken during acute and convalescent COVID-19 were collected in the United States, Italy and Spain. The analysed material was cDNA or gDNA that came from T cells, B-cell-depleted T cells, or PBMCs.

Germline V lookup: CDR1 SGHAT, CDR2 FQNNGV. V shed 0 bases and J shed 4 bases, with 7 bases lying between them. The CDR3 sequence is 14 residues long. Authors' processing steps: Amplification of reference gene primers was used by the study to estimate nucleated cell counts. Sequencing was performed with immunoSEQ multiplex PCR; in TCRdb, only in-frame clones are kept and a portion is missing. V, J and clone size are taken as reported in that table, and D and trimming were inferred from the DNA itself. In the table there are roughly 110,000 clones, approximately 90% of which are singletons. Specimen: peripheral blood. This chain connects TRBV11-2 to TRBJ1-3; D is perhaps TRBD1 (5 bases). The clonotype was recovered from a man between 50 and 59 years old with active or convalescent COVID-19. CDR3 amino acids: CASSLDWTGNTIYF. DNA for the CDR3: TGTGCCAGCAGCTTAGACTGGACAGGAAACACCATATATTTT.